The clone carrying this T cell receptor beta chain occurred a few times. Its target is unknown. Germline is not matched at one junction end, which may reflect a read error. The CDR3 regions of TCR beta were amplified from RNA transcripts. HTBI primers were the set used in a first-round RT-PCR of the TCR CDR3. Using its own MiXCR run on the multiplex PCR reads, TCRdb lists one record per CDR3 protein. The sample has 530,000 or so distinct CDR3 sequences; around 22% are singletons. The record originates from a study of T cells in Graves' hyperthyroidism and ophthalmopathy. Regarding the study as a whole: The model predicted ophthalmopathy a median 6.5 months before onset.

The CDR3 spans 13 residues. CDR1 is SGHTA, CDR2 FQGNSA, per germline. Patients showing uncontrolled infection, other autoimmune disease, pregnancy or lactation were ineligible. The sample comprised blood. The V and J genes are TRBV7-2 and TRBJ2-5, with D possibly matching TRBD1 (7 bases). The TCR comes from a woman in her twenties or thirties with Graves' ophthalmopathy. The CDR3 sequence: CASSRGTEETKYF. As DNA, the CDR3 is TGTGCCAGCAGCCGCGGGACAGAAGAGACCAAGTACTTC. Looking up the rest from reference TRBV7-2 and TRBJ2-5 gives the full variable domain: GAGVSQSPSNKVTEKGKDVELRCDPISGHTALYWYRQSLGQGLEFLIYFQGNSAPDKSGLPSDRFSAERTGGSVSTLTIQRTQQEDSAVYLCASSRGTEETKYFGPGTRLLVL.